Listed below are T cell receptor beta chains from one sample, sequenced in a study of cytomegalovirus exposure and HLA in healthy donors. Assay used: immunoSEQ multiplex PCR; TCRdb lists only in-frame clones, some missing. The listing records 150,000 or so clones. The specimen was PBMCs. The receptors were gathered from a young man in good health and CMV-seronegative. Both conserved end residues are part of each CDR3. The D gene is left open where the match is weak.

CASSATDYSNQPQHF TGTGCCAGCAGCGCGACAGATTATAGCAATCAGCCCCAGCATTTT TRBV9 - TRBJ1-5
CASSQGGNSYEQYF TGTGCCAGCAGCCAAGGCGGGAACTCCTACGAGCAGTACTTC TRBV14 - TRBJ2-7
CASSYDSNTEAFF TGTGCCAGCAGCTACGACAGCAACACTGAAGCTTTCTTT TRBV7-2 - TRBJ1-1
CASSFAGGKLNTEAFF TGTGCCAGCAGTTTTGCAGGGGGCAAGCTGAACACTGAAGCTTTCTTT TRBV27 TRBD1 TRBJ1-1
CASSPSTGAQPQHF TGTGCCAGCAGTCCCTCGACAGGCGCTCAGCCCCAGCATTTT TRBV6-5 - TRBJ1-5
CASSVDQRPPGEQYF TGTGCCAGCAGCGTAGACCAGCGACCCCCCGGGGAGCAGTACTTC TRBV9 - TRBJ2-7
CASSLATGPQAPLHF TGCGCCAGCAGCTTGGCGACAGGGCCCCAGGCACCCCTCCACTTT TRBV5-1 TRBD1 TRBJ1-6
CASSRGADTDTQYF TGTGCCAGCAGCCGGGGGGCGGACACAGATACGCAGTATTTT TRBV5-8 - TRBJ2-3
CASSQAGQNGELFF TGCGCCAGCAGCCAAGCTGGCCAGAACGGGGAGCTGTTTTTT TRBV4-3 - TRBJ2-2
CASSSSLTSGGASGELFF TGTGCCAGCAGCTCCTCCCTCACTAGCGGGGGGGCTTCCGGGGAGCTGTTTTTT TRBV7-3 TRBD2 TRBJ2-2
CAISESREGSEQYF TGTGCCATCAGTGAGTCAAGGGAGGGGAGCGAGCAGTACTTC TRBV10-3 TRBD2 TRBJ2-7
CASSVGQGPYEQYF TGTGCCAGCAGCGTAGGGCAGGGCCCCTACGAGCAGTACTTC TRBV9 - TRBJ2-7
CACRGGTEAFF TGTGCCTGCCGAGGGGGCACTGAAGCTTTCTTT TRBV30 - TRBJ1-1
CASSFSRGNTQYF TGTGCCAGCAGTTTCTCTCGGGGGAATACGCAGTATTTT TRBV7-3 - TRBJ2-3
CASSVFLDRGGNQPQHF TGTGCCAGTAGTGTCTTCCTGGACAGGGGTGGCAATCAGCCCCAGCATTTT TRBV19 TRBD1 TRBJ1-5
CASSLTSSGAYNEQFF TGTGCCAGCAGCTTAACGTCCAGCGGGGCCTACAATGAGCAGTTCTTC TRBV7-3 TRBD2 TRBJ2-1
CASTGGVTGVNTEAFF TGTGCCAGCACCGGCGGCGTGACAGGGGTGAACACTGAAGCTTTCTTT TRBV5-4 TRBD1 TRBJ1-1
CASSQVNRGLKQYF TGCGCCAGCAGCCAAGTCAACAGGGGATTAAAGCAGTACTTC TRBV4-3 TRBD1 TRBJ2-5
CASSPTSGGSGEQFF TGTGCCAGCTCACCGACTAGCGGGGGGAGCGGTGAGCAGTTCTTC TRBV18 TRBD2 TRBJ2-1
CASSLPGFSGNTIYF TGTGCCAGCAGTTTACCGGGGTTCTCTGGAAACACCATATATTTT TRBV28 - TRBJ1-3
CAAGQGPGYTF TGTGCCGCCGGACAGGGGCCAGGCTACACCTTC TRBV30 TRBD1 TRBJ1-2
CASKGQNTEAFF TGTGCCAGCAAAGGACAGAACACTGAAGCTTTCTTT TRBV6-4 - TRBJ1-1
CASSQTVNTEAFF TGTGCCAGCAGCCAGACAGTGAACACTGAAGCTTTCTTT TRBV7-2 - TRBJ1-1
CASSGRQGKGFYEQYF TGTGCCAGCAGCGGAAGACAGGGGAAAGGCTTCTACGAGCAGTACTTC TRBV7-6 TRBD1 TRBJ2-7
CASSLPSRGHGYTF TGTGCCAGCAGTCTTCCCTCTAGGGGCCATGGCTACACCTTC TRBV28 - TRBJ1-2